Included here is one TCR beta chain sequence, with context. This entry comes from a study of patients and donors after allogeneic stem cell transplantation. Each CDR3 protein is one row after TCRdb ran MiXCR on the RT-PCR reads. The repertoire includes more than 850,000 distinct CDR3 sequences, roughly 18% of them detected once, and 5.5% to 6.5% sits in the top ten. In germline, CDR1 is PRHDT, CDR2 FYEKMQ (reference sequence). CDR3 length: 15 amino acids. Trimming left V 0 bases short and J 4 bases short, with 13 bases between. Sequenced input: blood, either unsorted or a sorted T cell fraction (not recorded which). This chain joins TRBV13 and TRBJ2-7; D is possibly TRBD2 (7 bases). The receptor was isolated from a human donor who was either an allogeneic HSCT recipient or a stem cell or donor lymphocyte infusion donor (not recorded which). It is not recorded whose cells these are; they may come from a transplant donor. The CDR3 coding sequence is TGTGCCAGCAGCTTAGGTCGGGGGGCGGGGTACGAGCAGTACTTC. Encoded protein: CASSLGRGAGYEQYF. The full variable domain, its missing parts supplied by reference TRBV13 and TRBJ2-7, is AAGVIQSPRHLIKEKRETATLKCYPIPRHDTVYWYQQGPGQDPQFLISFYEKMQSDKGSIPDRFSAQQFSDYHSELNMSSLELGDSALYFCASSLGRGAGYEQYFGPGTRLTVT.